These 17 T cell receptor beta chains were sequenced from one sample in a study of CD8+ T cells in alopecia areata. Regarding treatment: oral pan-JAK inhibitor, 5-10 mg twice daily. Extracted RNA was reverse transcribed, and the resulting cDNA served as sequencing template. The assay was immunoSEQ multiplex PCR, and TCRdb's table has in-frame clones only and misses some. In the table there are some 200,000 clones, 60% to 70% of which are singletons. Here the sequenced sample was CD4+ T cells sorted from blood, taken at week 4, from a patient treated with tofacitinib. The receptor set was obtained from a human donor with alopecia areata.

The chain uses TRBV29-1 and TRBJ1-2; D not certain. V was clipped by 5 bases and J by 3 bases, with 16 bases between them. The CDR3 length is 14 residues. Per germline, CDR1 SQVTM and CDR2 ANQGSEA. The CDR3, as DNA: TGCAGCGTTTCACGTCTGAGGAGGGACTATGGCTACACCTTC. Amino acids: CSVSRLRRDYGYTF.

The CDR3 bases are TGTGCCAGCCGACGAGGGGGGAATCCCCACCAAGAGACCCAGTACTTC. This encodes CASRRGGNPHQETQYF. The chain employs TRBV27 and TRBJ2-5; D may be TRBD1 or TRBD2 (6 bases each). Germline assignment: CDR1 MNHEY and CDR2 SMNVEV (reference sequence). The CDR3 runs to 16 residues. The germline V and J ends were trimmed by 8 bases and 0 bases, with 19 bases remaining between them.

This clone was found a few times. The V call is TRBV4-2, the J call TRBJ2-5; 9 nucleotides align to TRBD2. The CDR3 covers 18 residues. The V segment lost 2 bases and the J segment 1 base; nucleotides outside the gene matches: 11. CDR1 and CDR2 (germline): LGHNA, YNFKEQ. CDR3 DNA sequence: TGTGCCAGCAGCCAATCCATGGGAGCTAGCGGGGCCCAAGAGACCCAGTACTTC. Protein product: CASSQSMGASGAQETQYF.

The J gene is TRBJ1-2, the V gene TRBV12-5, with 7 bases identical to TRBD1. This CDR3 is built from 16 residues. V was pared by 6 bases and J by 0 bases, with 10 bases of the junction left unmatched. The germline V gene encodes CDR1 LGHNT and CDR2 FRNRAP. CDR3 sequence reads: CASGLSWTGANYGYTF. DNA for the CDR3: TGTGCTAGTGGCCTCTCCTGGACAGGAGCTAACTATGGCTACACCTTC.

As for this clone: Other DNA sequences within the sample encode an identical CDR3. V and J are TRBV30 and TRBJ2-2; D remains ambiguous. The V end lost 0 bases, the J end lost 5 bases, and 7 bases lay between the germline ends. This CDR3 region has 13 residues. In germline, CDR1 is GTSNPN, CDR2 SVGIG (reference sequence). The CDR3 protein is CAWSVRVTGELFF. The CDR3, as DNA: TGTGCCTGGAGTGTAAGGGTTACCGGGGAGCTGTTTTTT.

This clone was detected a few times. The V call is TRBV5-4, the J call TRBJ2-7; 8 bases map to TRBD2. The CDR3 runs to 16 residues. Germline CDR1 is SGHNT and CDR2 is YYREEE (reference sequence). Trimming at V came to 2 bases and at J to 3 bases, leaving 10 bases not matched to a gene. DNA of the CDR3: TGTGCCAGCAGCTTAGCGGGGGTCCCGCCGGACTACGAGCAGTACTTC. Protein product: CASSLAGVPPDYEQYF.

This clone appeared a single time. V gene TRBV5-4 combines with J gene TRBJ2-1, with unresolved D. The germline V gene encodes CDR1 SGHNT and CDR2 YYREEE (reference sequence). This CDR3 region has 14 residues. The germline V and J ends were trimmed by 2 bases and 4 bases, with 10 bases remaining between them. CDR3 DNA: TGTGCCAGCAGCTTCTTTGGTGGATACAATGAGCAGTTCTTC. This translates into CASSFFGGYNEQFF.

This chain uses TRBV4-2 with TRBJ1-5; a possible D gene is TRBD1 (5 bases). The germline V and J ends were trimmed by 1 base and 2 bases, with 15 bases remaining between them. The CDR3 sequence is 17 residues long. Germline V gene data show CDR1 as LGHNA and CDR2 as YNFKEQ. CDR3 bases: TGTGCCAGCAGCCAAGCCCACCAGGGTTGGGGCAATCAGCCCCAGCATTTT. It translates to CASSQAHQGWGNQPQHF.

This clone has only a few counts. The chain carries TRBV30 and TRBJ1-1; D possibly corresponds to TRBD1 (6 bases). The germline gives CDR1 GTSNPN, CDR2 SVGIG (reference sequence). The CDR3 is made up of 12 amino acids. V dropped 4 bases and J dropped 1 base, with 7 bases sitting between them. This CDR3 is CAWTDRNTEAFF. CDR3 in DNA: TGTGCCTGGACGGACAGGAACACTGAAGCTTTCTTT.

Comment on this clone: Other DNA variants within this sample encode the same CDR3. The rearrangement uses TRBV30 and TRBJ1-2; no reliable D call. The CDR3 consists of 12 residues. CDR1 is GTSNPN and CDR2 is SVGIG in the germline V gene (reference sequence). Trimming removed 0 bases from V and 5 bases from J, with 7 bases in between. CDR3 region: CAWSVGDYGYTF. CDR3 DNA sequence: TGTGCCTGGAGTGTCGGAGATTATGGCTACACCTTC.

The chain combines TRBV5-1 with TRBJ1-5, with 8 positions matching TRBD1. This CDR3 is built from 15 residues. Germline V lookup: CDR1 SGHRS, CDR2 YFSETQ. V dropped 3 bases and J dropped 4; count of bases not matched to a gene: 6. As DNA, the CDR3 is TGCGCCAGCAGCTCCGGACAGGGAGGGAATCAGCCCCAGCATTTT. This encodes CASSSGQGGNQPQHF. Combining the CDR3 with reference TRBV5-1 and TRBJ1-5 gives the whole variable domain KAGVTQTPRYLIKTRGQQVTLSCSPISGHRSVSWYQQTPGQGLQFLFEYFSETQRNKGNFPGRFSGRQFSNSRSEMNVSTLELGDSALYLCASSSGQGGNQPQHFGDGTRLSIL.

V usage is TRBV19 and J usage is TRBJ1-5; 8 bases match TRBD1. The CDR3 has 15 amino acids. The germline CDR1 and CDR2 sequences are LNHDA and SQIVND (reference sequence). After removal of 5 bases from V and 4 bases from J, the junction contained 7 bases not matched to a gene. The CDR3 DNA sequence: TGTGCCAGTAGTTCCACAGGGGGTGGAAATCAGCCCCAGCATTTT. Translated: CASSSTGGGNQPQHF.

This rearrangement joins TRBV5-1 to TRBJ1-6, with D possibly being TRBD1 (5 bases). The germline V gene has CDR1 SGHRS and CDR2 YFSETQ. V shed 1 base and J shed 7 bases, with 15 bases lying between them. CDR3 length: 16 amino acids. The CDR3 here is CASSLSPGQTNSPLHF. DNA for the CDR3: TGCGCCAGCAGCTTGAGCCCCGGACAAACCAATTCACCCCTCCACTTT.

This clone has only a few counts. The sample holds other DNA sequences that translate to the same CDR3. CDR3 nucleotides: TGCAGCGTTGGAAGGTCCTACGAGCAGTACTTC. Translation: CSVGRSYEQYF. The chain uses TRBV29-1 and TRBJ2-7; D is unclear. Germline values: CDR1 SQVTM, CDR2 ANQGSEA. V was pared by 4 bases and J by 1 base, with 5 bases between. There are 11 residues in the CDR3.

The chain employs TRBV29-1 and TRBJ2-1, with 8 bases lining up with TRBD1. V dropped 5 bases and J dropped 9; count of bases not matched to a gene: 9. Germline V gene data show CDR1 as SQVTM and CDR2 as ANQGSEA. The CDR3 spans 13 residues. This CDR3 is CSVRPTGVGEQFF. Written as DNA, the CDR3 is TGCAGCGTTCGCCCGACAGGGGTGGGTGAGCAGTTCTTC.

The chain combines TRBV28 with TRBJ1-1, with D perhaps matching TRBD1 (6 bases). Trimming took 2 bases from V and 5 from J, leaving 9 bases between them. This CDR3 region has 13 residues. The germline CDR1 and CDR2 sequences are MDHEN and SYDVKM. The CDR3 here is CASSLGRGTEAFF. Written as DNA, the CDR3 is TGTGCCAGCAGTTTAGGGAGGGGGACTGAAGCTTTCTTT.

The chain combines TRBV29-1 with TRBJ1-3, with D unresolved. Trimming removed 4 bases from V and 3 bases from J, with 7 bases in between. The CDR3 is 12 amino acids. Germline loops: CDR1 SQVTM, CDR2 ANQGSEA. For the CDR3, the DNA is TGCAGCGTTGGGGTGTTTGGAAACACCATATATTTT. It translates to CSVGVFGNTIYF.